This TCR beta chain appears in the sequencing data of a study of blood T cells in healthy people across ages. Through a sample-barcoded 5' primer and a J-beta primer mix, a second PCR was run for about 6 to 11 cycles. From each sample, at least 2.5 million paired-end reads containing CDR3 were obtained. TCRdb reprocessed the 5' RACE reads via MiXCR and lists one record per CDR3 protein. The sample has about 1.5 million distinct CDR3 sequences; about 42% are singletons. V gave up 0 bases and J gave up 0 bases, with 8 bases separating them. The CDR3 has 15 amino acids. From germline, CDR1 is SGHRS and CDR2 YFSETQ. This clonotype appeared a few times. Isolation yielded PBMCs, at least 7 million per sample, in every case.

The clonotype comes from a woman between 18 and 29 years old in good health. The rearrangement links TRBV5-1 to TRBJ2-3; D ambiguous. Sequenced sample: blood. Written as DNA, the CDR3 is TGCGCCAGCAGCTTGGACGTCTATAGCACAGATACGCAGTATTTT. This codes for CASSLDVYSTDTQYF.